The 9 T cell receptor beta chains below all came from one sample that was sequenced in a study of shared clonotypes between healthy human individuals. TCRdb's table, derived via immunoSEQ multiplex PCR, lists solely in-frame clones and lacks some. The sample carries roughly 1,100,000 clones, approximately 76% recorded once. Sequencing was carried out using memory CD4+ T cells sorted from blood. Subset described: CD45RA-negative fraction. These receptor sequences come from a man aged 18-30 years in good health.

The rearrangement joins TRBV10-2 to TRBJ2-2; D remains unclear. The CDR3 has 12 residues. Trimming removed 6 bases from V and 6 bases from J, with 8 bases in between. The V gene's germline CDR1 is WSHSY and CDR2 SAAADI. CDR3 region: CASRLFAGELFF. The DNA of the CDR3 is TGCGCCAGCAGATTGTTCGCCGGGGAGCTGTTTTTT.

This chain uses TRBV6-5 with TRBJ2-7, with 8 positions matching TRBD1. The CDR3 totals 13 residues. Germline V gives CDR1 MNHEY, CDR2 SVGAGI. Trimming at V came to 8 bases and at J to 12 bases, leaving 15 bases not matched to a gene. CDR3 DNA: TGTGCCAGCTCGGCGGGCCGAACAGGGGGTTTGTACTTC. Encoded protein: CASSAGRTGGLYF.

The J gene is TRBJ2-5, the V gene TRBV19; the D call may be TRBD1 or TRBD2 (5 bases each). Germline V gives CDR1 LNHDA, CDR2 SQIVND (reference sequence). V gave up 9 bases and J gave up 5 bases, with 13 bases separating them. This CDR3 contains 12 residues. The CDR3 sequence is CASGALRETQYF. The CDR3 nucleotides are TGTGCCAGCGGGGCCCTTCGGGAGACCCAGTACTTC.

This clone showed up just once. The rearrangement uses TRBV7-6 and TRBJ2-1; D ambiguous. Germline CDR1 reads SGHVS; CDR2 reads FNYEAQ. The CDR3 extends over 12 amino acids. V was pared by 5 bases and J by 10 bases, with 12 bases between. The CDR3 bases are TGTGCCAGCAGCGCATACCGGGCCGAGCAGTTCTTC. This gives the protein CASSAYRAEQFF. The variable domain in full, with the rest retrieved from reference TRBV7-6 and TRBJ2-1, is GAGVSQSPRYKVTKRGQDVALRCDPISGHVSLYWYRQALGQGPEFLTYFNYEAQQDKSGLPNDRFSAERPEGSISTLTIQRTEQRDSAMYRCASSAYRAEQFFGPGTRLTVL.

This clone was counted a few times. The chain carries TRBV7-2 and TRBJ2-3; 9 nucleotides line up with TRBD2. The ends lost 7 bases at V and 6 bases at J; junction bases unmatched: 14. CDR3 length equals 16 residues. Germline V gives CDR1 SGHTA, CDR2 FQGNSA. The CDR3 loop reads CASTFTVREGQDTQYF. The CDR3 DNA reads as TGTGCCAGCACCTTTACGGTGCGGGAGGGCCAGGATACGCAGTATTTT.

V is TRBV18 and J is TRBJ1-2, with TRBD1 identical over 10 bases. Looked up from germline, CDR1 is KGHSH and CDR2 is LQKENI. The CDR3 sequence is 16 residues long. V trimming: 3 bases; J trimming: 5 bases; junction bases outside the gene matches: 9. This chain's CDR3 is CASSPLGQGNRYGYTF. CDR3 coding DNA: TGTGCCAGCTCACCGCTGGGACAGGGGAATCGATATGGCTACACCTTC.

A few counts support this clone. This chain links TRBV28 with TRBJ1-5; D gene unclear. Trimming left V 3 bases short and J 7 bases short, with 1 base between. Germline V gene sequence: CDR1 MDHEN, CDR2 SYDVKM. The CDR3 loop spans 10 amino acids. This chain's CDR3 is CASSFQPQHF. The CDR3 DNA is TGTGCCAGCAGTTTCCAGCCCCAGCATTTT.

V is TRBV7-9 and J is TRBJ1-1; D is unresolved. Trimming removed 2 bases from V and 3 bases from J, with 10 bases in between. CDR3 length equals 14 residues. CDR1 and CDR2 (germline): SEHNR, FQNEAQ (reference sequence). CDR3: CASSLQSGDTEAFF. For the CDR3, the DNA is TGTGCCAGCAGCTTACAGTCCGGAGACACTGAAGCTTTCTTT.

V gene TRBV10-1 combines with J gene TRBJ1-5; D ambiguous. The CDR3 extends over 13 amino acids. Germline V CDR1 and CDR2: WNHNN, SYGVQD (reference sequence). Trimming removed 0 bases from V and 2 bases from J, with 2 bases in between. The CDR3: CASSESRNQPQHF. The CDR3, as DNA: TGCGCCAGCAGTGAGTCACGCAATCAGCCCCAGCATTTT.